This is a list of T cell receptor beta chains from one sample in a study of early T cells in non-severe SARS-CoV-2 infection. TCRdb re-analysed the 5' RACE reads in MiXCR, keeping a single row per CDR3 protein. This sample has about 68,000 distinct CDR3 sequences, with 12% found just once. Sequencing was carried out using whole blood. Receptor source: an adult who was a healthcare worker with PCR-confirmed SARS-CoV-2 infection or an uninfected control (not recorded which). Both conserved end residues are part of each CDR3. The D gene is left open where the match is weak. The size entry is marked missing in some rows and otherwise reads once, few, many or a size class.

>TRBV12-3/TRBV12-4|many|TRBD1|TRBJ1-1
TGTGCCAGCAGTATTCGACAGGGCCTGAACACTGAAGCTTTCTTT
CASSIRQGLNTEAFF
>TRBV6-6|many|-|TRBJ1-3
TGTGCCAGCAGTCAGAATGGACGGTCCTCTGGAAACACCATATATTTT
CASSQNGRSSGNTIYF
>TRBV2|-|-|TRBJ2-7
TGTGCCAGCAGTGTACAGTTCCTAGGCTACGAGCAGTACTTC
CASSVQFLGYEQYF
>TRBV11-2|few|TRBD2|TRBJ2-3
TGTGCCAGCAGCTTAGTTGGGGGGGTCACAGATACGCAGTATTTT
CASSLVGGVTDTQYF
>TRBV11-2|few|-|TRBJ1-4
TGTGCCAGCAGCTTATTAGGCAGAGGGGGTCCTGAAAAACTGTTTTTT
CASSLLGRGGPEKLFF
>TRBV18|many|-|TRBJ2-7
TGTGCCAGCTCACCACTTGGCTCCTACGAGCAGTACTTC
CASSPLGSYEQYF
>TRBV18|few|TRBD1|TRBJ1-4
TGTGCCAGCTCACTCGGACAGGGGGCAGGTGAAAAACTGTTTTTT
CASSLGQGAGEKLFF
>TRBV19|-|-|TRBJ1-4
TGTGCCAGTAGGGCGACAGGAGGCGGAGAAAAACTGTTTTTT
CASRATGGGEKLFF
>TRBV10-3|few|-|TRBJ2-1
TGTGCCATCAGTAAACGGGAACCGAGCTACAATGAGCAGTTCTTC
CAISKREPSYNEQFF
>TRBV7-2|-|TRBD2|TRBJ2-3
TGTGCCAGCAGCTTAGGAACTAGCGGGGCCACAGATACGCAGTATTTT
CASSLGTSGATDTQYF
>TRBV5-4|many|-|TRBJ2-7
TGTGCCAGCAGCTTTTGGGGAACCTACGAGCAGTACTTC
CASSFWGTYEQYF
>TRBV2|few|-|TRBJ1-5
TGTGCCAGCAGTGAGCGGGGATATCAGCCCCAGCATTTT
CASSERGYQPQHF
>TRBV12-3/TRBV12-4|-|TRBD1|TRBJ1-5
TGTGCCAGCAGCTTACAGGGGAGTAATCAGCCCCAGCATTTT
CASSLQGSNQPQHF
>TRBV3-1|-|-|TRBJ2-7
TGTGCCAGCGGCGGGGTAACCTACGAGCAGTACTTC
CASGGVTYEQYF
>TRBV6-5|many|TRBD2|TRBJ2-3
TGTGCCAGCAGTAGACTAGCGGGGGGTAGCACAGATACGCAGTATTTT
CASSRLAGGSTDTQYF
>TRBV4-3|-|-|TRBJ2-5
TGCGCCAGCAGCCCTTGGACCCTCTCCACCCAGTACTTC
CASSPWTLSTQYF
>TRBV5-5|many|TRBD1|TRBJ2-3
TGTGCCAGCAGCCGGGGACAGAGCACAGATACGCAGTATTTT
CASSRGQSTDTQYF
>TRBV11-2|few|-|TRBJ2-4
TGTGCCAGCGACGGGATCGGCAAAAACATTCAGTACTTC
CASDGIGKNIQYF
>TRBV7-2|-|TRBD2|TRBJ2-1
TGTGCCAGCAGTTATCTAGCGGGGGGGCCCAATGAGCAGTTCTTC
CASSYLAGGPNEQFF
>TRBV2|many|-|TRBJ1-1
TGTGCCAGCAGTGAAGGGCACCTAGGCGACACTGAAGCTTTCTTT
CASSEGHLGDTEAFF
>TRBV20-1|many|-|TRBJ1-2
TGCAGTGCTAGGGCGGGAAACTATGGCTACACCTTC
CSARAGNYGYTF
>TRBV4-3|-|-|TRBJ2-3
TGCGCCAGCAGCCAATTCCTGGACAGCTCTAGCACAGATACGCAGTATTTT
CASSQFLDSSSTDTQYF
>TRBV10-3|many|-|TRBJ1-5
TGTGCCATCAGTGAGCGGGGGAGCAATCAGCCCCAGCATTTT
CAISERGSNQPQHF
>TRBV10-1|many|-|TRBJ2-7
TGCGCCAGCAGCCCCAACCAGGGTCTGCAGTACTTC
CASSPNQGLQYF
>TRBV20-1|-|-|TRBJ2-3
TGCAGTGCTAGTCGCCTGGCCCCTAGCACAGATACGCAGTATTTT
CSASRLAPSTDTQYF
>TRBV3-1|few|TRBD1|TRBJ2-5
TGTGCCAGCAGCCAAGCGACAGGGTTTGGGACCCAGTACTTC
CASSQATGFGTQYF
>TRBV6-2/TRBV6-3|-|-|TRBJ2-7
TGTGCCAGCAGCAGGGCCAGGACCTCCTACGAGCAGTACTTC
CASSRARTSYEQYF
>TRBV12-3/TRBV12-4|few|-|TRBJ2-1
TGTGCCAGCAGTTCCGGGGGGCCAGGAAATGAGCAGTTCTTC
CASSSGGPGNEQFF
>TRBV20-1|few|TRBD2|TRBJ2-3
TGCAGTGCTACCTCATGGACTAGCGGGGGGGTCAATCCCACAGATACGCAGTATTTT
CSATSWTSGGVNPTDTQYF
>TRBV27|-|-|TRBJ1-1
TGTGCCAGCAGTTTATCCCGGAGAATATCGACAGAGATGAACACTGAAGCTTTCTTT
CASSLSRRISTEMNTEAFF
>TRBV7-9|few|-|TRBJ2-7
TGTGCCAGCAGCCCTCCAGGGCCCTACGAGCAGTACTTC
CASSPPGPYEQYF
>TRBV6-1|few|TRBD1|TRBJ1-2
TGTGCCAGCAGTGAAGAGCCCTGGACAGGGGACTATGGCTACACCTTC
CASSEEPWTGDYGYTF
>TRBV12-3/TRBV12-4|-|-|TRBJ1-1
TGTGCCAGCAGTTTAGGATTCGGTCGAAGCGGTACTGAAGCTTTCTTT
CASSLGFGRSGTEAFF
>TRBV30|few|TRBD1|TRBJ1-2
TGTGCCTGGAAAGGAGACAGGGAAATCTATGGCTACACCTTC
CAWKGDREIYGYTF
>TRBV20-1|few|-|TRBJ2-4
TGCAGTGCCCCCCCCGTAGCCAAAAACATTCAGTACTTC
CSAPPVAKNIQYF
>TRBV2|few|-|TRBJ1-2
TGTGCCAGCAGGGCAACGGGGGCCCACGATGGCTACACCTTC
CASRATGAHDGYTF
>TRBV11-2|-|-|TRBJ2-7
TGTGCCAGCAGTCGCGCTAATTCCTACGAGCAGTACTTC
CASSRANSYEQYF
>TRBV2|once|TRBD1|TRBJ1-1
TGTGCCAGCAGTGGGCGACAGGGGAACACTGAAGCTTTCTTT
CASSGRQGNTEAFF
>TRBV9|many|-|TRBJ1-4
TGTGCCAGCAGCGTAACCTCCCGGAATGAAAAACTGTTTTTT
CASSVTSRNEKLFF
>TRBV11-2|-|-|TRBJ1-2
TGTGCCAGCAGCTTCGCGGCAGGGGACTATGGCTACACCTTC
CASSFAAGDYGYTF
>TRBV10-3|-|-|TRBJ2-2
TGTGCCATCAGCCCATCCGGGACAACGAACACCGGGGAGCTGTTTTTT
CAISPSGTTNTGELFF
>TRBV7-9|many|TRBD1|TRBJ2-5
TGTGCCAGCACCCGGACAGGTTACCAAGAGACCCAGTACTTC
CASTRTGYQETQYF
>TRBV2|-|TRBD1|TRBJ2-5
TGTGCCAGCTACAGGGGGACCCAGTACTTC
CASYRGTQYF
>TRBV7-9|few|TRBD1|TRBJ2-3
TGTGCCAGCACCTCCGGGACAGGCTCTTCAGATACGCAGTATTTT
CASTSGTGSSDTQYF
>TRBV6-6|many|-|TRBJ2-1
TGTGCCAGCAGTTCCCCCCCAGGGAACAATGAGCAGTTCTTC
CASSSPPGNNEQFF
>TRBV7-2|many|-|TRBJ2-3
TGTGCCAGCAGCTTAGCTGGGTTCACAGATACGCAGTATTTT
CASSLAGFTDTQYF
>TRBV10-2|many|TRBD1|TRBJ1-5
TGCGCCAGCAGCCCCGGGACAGGGGTCGGCAATCAGCCCCAGCATTTT
CASSPGTGVGNQPQHF
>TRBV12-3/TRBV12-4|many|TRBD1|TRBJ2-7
TGTGCCAGCAGTTTAGCAAGGGGGCGAGAGCAGTACTTC
CASSLARGREQYF
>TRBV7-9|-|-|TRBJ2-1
TGTGCCGGATGGGGGGCTTTATACAATGAGCAGTTCTTC
CAGWGALYNEQFF
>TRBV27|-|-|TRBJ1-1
TGTGCCAGCAGTCCCGTAATATCAGGGAACACTGAAGCTTTCTTT
CASSPVISGNTEAFF
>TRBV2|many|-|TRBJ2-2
TGTGCCAGCAGTGAGGGGCTATTCAACACCGGGGAGCTGTTTTTT
CASSEGLFNTGELFF
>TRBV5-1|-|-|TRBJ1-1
TGCGCCAGCAGCTTGGGCCGAGGAACTTTCTTT
CASSLGRGTFF
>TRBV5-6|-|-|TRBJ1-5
TGTGCCAGCAGCTTGGATGGGGGCAGCAATCAGCCCCAGCATTTT
CASSLDGGSNQPQHF
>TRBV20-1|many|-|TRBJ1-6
TGCAGTGCCCAGAGGGGGGGGAATAATTCACCCCTCCACTTT
CSAQRGGNNSPLHF
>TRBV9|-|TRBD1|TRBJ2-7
TGTGCCAGCAGCCAGGGGGCAGGGGGCTCCTACGAGCAGTACTTC
CASSQGAGGSYEQYF
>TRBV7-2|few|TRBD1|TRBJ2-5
TGTGCCAGCAGCCCGAACAGGGGGCGAGAGACCCAGTACTTC
CASSPNRGRETQYF
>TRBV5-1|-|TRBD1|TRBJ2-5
TGCGCCAGCAGCTCCCCGGGCGACAGGGTTGGTGGGACCCAGTACTTC
CASSSPGDRVGGTQYF
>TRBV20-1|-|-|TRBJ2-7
TGCAGTGCCCGGACACATCTCGAGCAGTACTTC
CSARTHLEQYF